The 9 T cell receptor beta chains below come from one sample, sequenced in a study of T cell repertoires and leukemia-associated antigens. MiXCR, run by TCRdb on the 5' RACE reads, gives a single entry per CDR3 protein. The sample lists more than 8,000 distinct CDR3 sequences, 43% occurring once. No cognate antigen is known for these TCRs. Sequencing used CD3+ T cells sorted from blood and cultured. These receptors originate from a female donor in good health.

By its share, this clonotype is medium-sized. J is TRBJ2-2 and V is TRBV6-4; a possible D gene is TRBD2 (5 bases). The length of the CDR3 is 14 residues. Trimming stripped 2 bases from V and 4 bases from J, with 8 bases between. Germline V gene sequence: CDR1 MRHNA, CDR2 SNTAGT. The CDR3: CASSDVRGTGELFF. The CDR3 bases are TGTGCCAGCAGTGACGTCCGGGGCACCGGGGAGCTGTTTTTT.

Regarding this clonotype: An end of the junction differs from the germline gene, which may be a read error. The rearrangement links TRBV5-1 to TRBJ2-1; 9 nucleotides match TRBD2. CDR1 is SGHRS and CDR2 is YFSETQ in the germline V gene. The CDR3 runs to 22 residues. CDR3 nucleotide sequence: TGCACCAGCAGCTTGTCTAGGGGACTAGCAGCAGACCGCCTGATGTCCTACAATGAGCAGTTCTTC. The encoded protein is CTSSLSRGLAADRLMSYNEQFF.

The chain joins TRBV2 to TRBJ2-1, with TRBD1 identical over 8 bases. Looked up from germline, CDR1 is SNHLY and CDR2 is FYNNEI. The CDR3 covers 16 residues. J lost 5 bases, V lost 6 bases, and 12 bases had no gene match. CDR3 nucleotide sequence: TGTGCCAGCAGAGCGTTCGGCAGGGGGCCGGACAATGAGCAGTTCTTC. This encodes CASRAFGRGPDNEQFF.

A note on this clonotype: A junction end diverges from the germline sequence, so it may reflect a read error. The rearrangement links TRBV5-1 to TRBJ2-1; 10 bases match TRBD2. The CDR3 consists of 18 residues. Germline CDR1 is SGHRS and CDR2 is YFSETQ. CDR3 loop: CASILGYEAGGPAKEQFF. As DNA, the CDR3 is TGCGCCAGCATCTTGGGATATGAAGCGGGAGGGCCGGCAAAGGAGCAGTTCTTC.

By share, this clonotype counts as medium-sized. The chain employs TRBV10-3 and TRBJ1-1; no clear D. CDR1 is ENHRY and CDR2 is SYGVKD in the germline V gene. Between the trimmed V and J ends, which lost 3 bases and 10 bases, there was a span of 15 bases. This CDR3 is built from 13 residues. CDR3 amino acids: CAISEGHPRGAFF. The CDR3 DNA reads TGTGCCATCAGTGAAGGCCATCCAAGAGGAGCTTTCTTT.

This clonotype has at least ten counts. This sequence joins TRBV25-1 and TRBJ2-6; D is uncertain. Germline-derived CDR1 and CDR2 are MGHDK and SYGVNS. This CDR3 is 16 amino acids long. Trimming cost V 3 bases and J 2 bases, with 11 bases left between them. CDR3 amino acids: CASSDRLITGANVLTF. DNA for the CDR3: TGTGCCAGCAGTGATCGGTTGATCACTGGGGCCAACGTCCTGACTTTC.

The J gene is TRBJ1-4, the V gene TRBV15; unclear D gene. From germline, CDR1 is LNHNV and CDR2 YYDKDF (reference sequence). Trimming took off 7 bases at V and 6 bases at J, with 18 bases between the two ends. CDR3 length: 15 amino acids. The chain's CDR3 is CATILPLCAHEKLFF. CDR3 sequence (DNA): TGTGCCACCATCCTGCCTCTATGTGCCCATGAAAAACTGTTTTTT.

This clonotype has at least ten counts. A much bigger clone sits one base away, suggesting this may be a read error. CDR3 bases: TGCAGCGCGGTGGGCACAAGAAGCTCCTACGAGCAGTGCTTC. Protein: CSAVGTRSSYEQCF. The chain links TRBV29-1 to TRBJ2-7; D remains unclear. The germline V gene has CDR1 SQVTM and CDR2 ANQGSEA. The CDR3 is 14 residues long.

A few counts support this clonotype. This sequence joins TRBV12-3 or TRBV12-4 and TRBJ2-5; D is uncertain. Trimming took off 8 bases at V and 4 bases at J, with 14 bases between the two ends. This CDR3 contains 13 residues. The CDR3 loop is CASRRAPVETQYF. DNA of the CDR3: TGTGCCAGCCGCCGGGCGCCTGTAGAGACCCAGTACTTC.